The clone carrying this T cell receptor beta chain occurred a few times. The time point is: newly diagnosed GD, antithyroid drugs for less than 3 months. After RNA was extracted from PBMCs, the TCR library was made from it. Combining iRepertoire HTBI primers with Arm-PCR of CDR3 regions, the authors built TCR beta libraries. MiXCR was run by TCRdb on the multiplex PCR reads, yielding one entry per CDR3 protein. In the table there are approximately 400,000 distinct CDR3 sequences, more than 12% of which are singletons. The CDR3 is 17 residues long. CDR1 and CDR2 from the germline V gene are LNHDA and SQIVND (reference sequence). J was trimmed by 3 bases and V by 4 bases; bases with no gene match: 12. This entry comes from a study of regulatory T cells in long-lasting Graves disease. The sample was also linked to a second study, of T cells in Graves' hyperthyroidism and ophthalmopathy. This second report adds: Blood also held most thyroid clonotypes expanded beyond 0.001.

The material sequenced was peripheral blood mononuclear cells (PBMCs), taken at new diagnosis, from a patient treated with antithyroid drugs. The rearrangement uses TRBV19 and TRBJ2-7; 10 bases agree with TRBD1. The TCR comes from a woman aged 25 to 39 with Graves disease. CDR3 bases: TGTGCCAGTAGTAGAGGACAGGGGGTGACTAGCGTCTACGAGCAGTACTTC. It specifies CASSRGQGVTSVYEQYF.